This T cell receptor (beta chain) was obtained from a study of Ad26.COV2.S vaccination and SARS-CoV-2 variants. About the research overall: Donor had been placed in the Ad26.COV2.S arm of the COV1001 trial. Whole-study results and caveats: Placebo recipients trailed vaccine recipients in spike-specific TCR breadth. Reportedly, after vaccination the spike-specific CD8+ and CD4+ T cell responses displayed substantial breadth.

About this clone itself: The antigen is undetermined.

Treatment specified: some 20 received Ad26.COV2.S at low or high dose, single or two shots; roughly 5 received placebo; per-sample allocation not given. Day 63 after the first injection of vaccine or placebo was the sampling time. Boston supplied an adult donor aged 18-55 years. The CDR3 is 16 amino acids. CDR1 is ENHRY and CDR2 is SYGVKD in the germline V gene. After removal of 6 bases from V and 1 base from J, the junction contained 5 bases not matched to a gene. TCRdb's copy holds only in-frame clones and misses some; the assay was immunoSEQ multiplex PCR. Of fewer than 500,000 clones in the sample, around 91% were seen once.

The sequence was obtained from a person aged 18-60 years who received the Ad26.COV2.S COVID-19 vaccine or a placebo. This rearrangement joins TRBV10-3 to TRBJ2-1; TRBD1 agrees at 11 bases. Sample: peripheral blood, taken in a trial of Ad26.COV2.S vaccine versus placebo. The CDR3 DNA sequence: TGTGCCATCAGATCAGGACAGGGGGCTTCCTACAATGAGCAGTTCTTC. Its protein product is CAIRSGQGASYNEQFF.